Each of the 10 T cell receptor beta chains below was sequenced from the same sample in a study of radiotherapy plus CTLA-4 blockade in lung cancer. Here immunoSEQ multiplex PCR was the method, and the copy in TCRdb shows in-frame clones only, minus some. The table records 90,000 to 100,000 clones, approximately 74% of them present only once. The sequences come from peripheral blood, collected from a patient treated with radiotherapy plus ipilimumab. The source of these receptors is a human donor with non-small cell lung cancer who had a partial response to radiotherapy plus ipilimumab. Some clones in this sample may be carry-over from other donors' samples.

The V call is TRBV11-2, the J call TRBJ2-5, with unresolved D. The CDR3 contains 13 residues. The germline gives CDR1 SGHAT, CDR2 FQNNGV. V lost 1 base and J lost 0, with 3 bases in between. The CDR3 here is CASSLGHQETQYF. The CDR3 DNA reads as TGTGCCAGCAGCTTAGGGCACCAAGAGACCCAGTACTTC. Full variable domain (missing parts from reference TRBV11-2 and TRBJ2-5): EAGVAQSPRYKIIEKRQSVAFWCNPISGHATLYWYQQILGQGPKLLIQFQNNGVVDDSQLPKDRFSAERLKGVDSTLKIQPAKLEDSAVYLCASSLGHQETQYFGPGTRLLVL.

The chain is built from TRBV6-6 and TRBJ2-7, with 9 bases aligning to TRBD1. Losses at the gene ends were 8 bases for V and 4 bases for J; bases not matched to a gene: 12. The CDR3 is made up of 15 amino acids. The germline gives CDR1 MNHNY, CDR2 SVGAGI (reference sequence). In nucleotides, the CDR3 is TGTGCCAGCGGCTCCGAGGACAGGGGTCTGTACGAGCAGTACTTC. The encoded protein is CASGSEDRGLYEQYF.

This clone was detected only a few times. V gene TRBV19 combines with J gene TRBJ2-1, with 7 bases lining up with TRBD2. J gave up 4 bases and V 7 bases, and 7 bases lay outside the gene matches. The CDR3 contains 14 residues. Germline values: CDR1 LNHDA, CDR2 SQIVND (reference sequence). The chain's CDR3 is CASKSRGGYNEQFF. In nucleotides, the CDR3 is TGTGCCAGTAAGTCGCGCGGGGGTTACAATGAGCAGTTCTTC.

The V and J genes are TRBV5-5 and TRBJ2-6; D gene uncertain. Germline loops: CDR1 SGHKS, CDR2 YYEKEE (reference sequence). The V gene lost 5 bases and the J gene lost 3 bases, with 6 bases spanning the gap. The CDR3 covers 13 residues. The CDR3 coding sequence is TGTGCCAGCAGTCGGGTTGGGGCCAACGTCCTGACTTTC. This encodes CASSRVGANVLTF.

This chain uses TRBV19 with TRBJ1-4; D is possibly TRBD1 (5 bases). Germline values: CDR1 LNHDA, CDR2 SQIVND (reference sequence). The V end was cut by 3 bases, the J end by 8 bases, with 28 bases between. The CDR3 sequence is 19 residues long. The CDR3 sequence: CASSIRLSFTGHTGEKLFF. CDR3 DNA: TGTGCCAGTAGTATTAGGTTGAGCTTCACAGGCCATACCGGAGAAAAACTGTTTTTT.

This clone was counted a few times. The V and J genes are TRBV6-1 and TRBJ2-7; 8 nucleotides align to TRBD1. J gave up 6 bases and V 0 bases, and 7 bases lay outside the gene matches. Germline V gives CDR1 MNHNS, CDR2 SASEGT. The CDR3 spans 15 residues. The CDR3 bases are TGTGCCAGCAGTGAAGCGGCCAGGACAGGGCTCGAGCAGTACTTC. Amino acid sequence: CASSEAARTGLEQYF.

The chain recombines TRBV25-1 with TRBJ1-1; TRBD1 is a possible D gene (5 bases). This CDR3 comprises 13 residues. Germline CDR1 is MGHDK and CDR2 is SYGVNS. The V end was cut by 1 base, the J end by 7 bases, with 10 bases between. The CDR3, as DNA: TGTGCCAGCAGTGAATGGGGGGTCAGTGAAGCTTTCTTT. The encoded protein is CASSEWGVSEAFF.

The chain uses TRBV25-1 and TRBJ2-3; D remains ambiguous. Germline CDR1 is MGHDK and CDR2 is SYGVNS. The V gene lost 4 bases and the J gene lost 5 bases, with 10 bases spanning the gap. The CDR3 loop spans 13 amino acids. This CDR3 reads CASSGAVRDTQYF. For the CDR3, the DNA is TGTGCCAGCAGTGGGGCAGTGAGAGATACGCAGTATTTT.

The CDR3 sequence: CASSPLTGTGSKQYF. In DNA, the CDR3 is TGTGCCAGCAGCCCTCTGACCGGGACAGGTTCCAAGCAGTACTTC. This rearrangement joins TRBV5-4 to TRBJ2-7; TRBD1 aligns across 8 bases. The CDR3 has 15 residues. Germline lookup yields CDR1 SGHNT and CDR2 YYREEE (reference sequence). With 4 bases clipped from V and 8 bases from J, the junction kept 14 bases outside the gene matches.

This rearrangement joins TRBV18 to TRBJ2-5; 9 nucleotides agree with TRBD2. CDR1 and CDR2 (germline): KGHSH, LQKENI. The ends lost 3 bases at V and 6 bases at J; junction bases unmatched: 8. The CDR3 length is 15 residues. CDR3 sequence (DNA): TGTGCCAGCTCACCGGCGGGGGGGGCCAAGAAGACCCAGTACTTC. It translates to CASSPAGGAKKTQYF.